This T cell receptor beta chain was found in a study of blood T cell repertoires in COVID-19. Study at large: From T cells, B-cell-depleted T cells, or PBMCs came the material, which was cDNA or gDNA.

Study processing details: Reference gene primer amplification gave nucleated cell count estimates. TCRdb's table, derived via immunoSEQ multiplex PCR, lists solely in-frame clones and lacks some. V, J and clone size reflect that table, while D and trimming were determined from the DNA. The data show 100,000 to 150,000 clones, 90% to 95% seen once. CDR3 length equals 12 residues. The germline gives CDR1 MDHEN, CDR2 SYDVKM. V shed 2 bases and J shed 5 bases, with 3 bases lying between them. Sequencing was carried out using peripheral blood. The origin of this receptor is a man aged 45-65 years with COVID-19, enrolled during active disease. This chain joins TRBV28 and TRBJ1-4; D remains unclear. CDR3 sequence: CASSLGNEKLFF. In nucleotides, the CDR3 is TGTGCCAGCAGTTTAGGCAATGAAAAACTGTTTTTT.